The clone carrying this TCR beta chain has a single count. What it binds is unknown. These data come from a study of T-cell reconstitution after alpha-beta-depleted transplantation in children. The study, taken as a whole, reports: One year post-transplant, T-cell counts and diversity were largely derived from T cells produced anew. After transplant, at about two months, alpha-beta T cells were reportedly derived from several hundred expanded graft clones. Some patients showed high day-60 TCRbeta diversity, which derived from surviving recipient T cells and thymic progenitors.

V lost 3 bases and J lost 1; bases outside the gene matches: 6. The CDR3 length is 15 residues. Germline values: CDR1 SGHRS, CDR2 YFSETQ. During its preparation, the TCRbeta library received unique molecular identifiers. Via MiXCR, TCRdb re-called the PCR reads, giving one row per CDR3 protein. The table lists 350,000 to 500,000 distinct CDR3 sequences, over 40% of them singletons. Sequencing used PBMCs, obtained before TCRalphabeta/CD19-depleted stem cell transplant. V is TRBV5-1 and J is TRBJ2-5; the match to TRBD2 covers 7 bases. The receptor comes from a girl aged 2 to 9 with aplastic anemia, due to receive a stem cell transplant. The CDR3 region is CASSWVAGTQETQYF. The CDR3 DNA reads TGCGCCAGCAGCTGGGTAGCGGGCACCCAAGAGACCCAGTACTTC.